A single T cell receptor beta chain is shown here with its context. Its antigen remains undetermined. Because it lacks the conserved phenylalanine or tryptophan at the end, this CDR3 is likely a read error. Graves' hyperthyroidism was defined as stable when no progression to ophthalmopathy occurred over 18 months of follow-up. Hyperthyroidism patients were aged 18 to 65 years and newly diagnosed, with disease duration of less than 2 months. Exclusion was applied to patients with uncontrolled infections, other autoimmune diseases, pregnancy or lactation. Diagnoses relied on clinical symptoms, serum thyroxine and TRAb, thyroid ultrasound and orbital computed tomography. PBMCs were isolated from more than 8 ml of fresh peripheral blood by Ficoll-Paque density gradient centrifugation. Total RNA was extracted with Trizol reagent, and quality was checked on an Agilent 2100 Bioanalyzer. The TCR beta CDR3 regions were amplified from RNA transcripts. For the first round of RT-PCR on the TCR CDR3, the HTBI primer set was used together with the Qiagen OneStep RT-PCR kit. A second multiplex PCR round built the libraries, followed by size selection and purification. Libraries were sequenced paired-end with 100 bp reads on an Illumina HiSeq2000. Regarding the original processing steps: Raw data were processed with SOAPnuke, discarding reads with adapters, uncalled bases, mean Phred below 15, or no exact constant-primer or identifier match. COPE v1.2.5 was used to merge the high-quality paired reads, and each unique nucleotide sequence was defined as a clonotype. MiTCR v1.1 was used to align clonotypes to the IMGT TRBV, TRBD and TRBJ reference segments. Analysis was restricted to V-J combinations with a frequency above 0.0001, which covered roughly 99% of repertoires. The TCS score was defined as the ratio of F50 (clonal expansion) to E x V (chaos), calculated using BLOSUM62-based TCRdist between CDR3 peptides within each V-J. Welch's t-statistics and random forest reduced fewer than 600 V-J features to some 14, which were used in a naive Bayes classifier (R e1071). Thyroid-blood repertoire similarity was quantified with the Morisita-Horn index. In TCRdb, the public reads were trimmed at Q25 with fastp and aligned with MiXCR, with productive beta chains retained. Identical CDR3 proteins give one entry, which carries the most common genes and DNA. In this record, the V and J calls reflect TCRdb's handling and not the investigators' own analysis. The sample table records roughly 100,000 distinct CDR3 sequences; approximately 48% of these occur just once. Roughly 24% of the sample belongs to the ten largest clones.

This sample was included in a study of T cells in Graves' hyperthyroidism and ophthalmopathy (dated by TCRdb to about 2019). Background for the entire study: Peripheral blood was sampled at the time of initial diagnosis, prior to any treatment. Once sampling was done, hyperthyroidism patients were given methimazole at a starting dose of 30 mg daily, whereas ophthalmopathy patients were given high-dose intravenous methylprednisolone. An independent validation cohort of fewer than 20 hyperthyroidism patients and roughly 16 patients who later progressed to ophthalmopathy tested prospective prediction of ophthalmopathy. A discovery cohort of about a hundred patients, 43 with Graves' ophthalmopathy and more than 55 with stable Graves' hyperthyroidism, was used to find distinguishing TCR V-J signatures. Thyroid tissue and blood T-cell repertoires from several Graves' hyperthyroidism patients were also compared in the study. For training and testing, the 100 or so patients in the discovery cohort were randomly divided in a 7:3 ratio. The paper describes TCR Vbeta CDR3 sequencing of 120 to 150 peripheral blood samples, made up of about 41 ophthalmopathy patients, 70 to 75 hyperthyroidism patients and 17 progressor patients. The full study reports these points: Most expanded thyroid clonotypes (frequency above 0.001) were also detected in blood, suggesting blood repertoires may reflect thyroid immune responses. No statistical method was used to fix the sample size in advance, and group allocation was not hidden from the investigators. A model built on a 13 V-J signature distinguished ophthalmopathy from stable hyperthyroidism, reaching 87.88% sensitivity and 81.08% specificity in cross-validation and 80%/75% in testing. In validation, progression to ophthalmopathy was predicted by the model with 70.59% sensitivity and just over 72% specificity, a median of roughly 6.4 months before onset.

Taken from the germline V gene (reference sequence), the CDR1 and CDR2 loops are DFQATT and SNEGSKA. From its first to its last residue, the CDR3 has 14 amino acids. Just CDR3 DNA is preserved here, 42 bases in frame from base 1. Trimming at the junction amounts to 1 base on V and 1 base on J, and the germline ends lie 10 bases apart. The source of this sequence is a man in his forties with Graves' hyperthyroidism. Specimen: blood. The chain links TRBV20-1 with TRBJ1-1; the D gene is not confidently resolved. The CDR3 has the sequence CSARVDVRNTEAFC. The sequenced DNA: TGCAGTGCTAGAGTTGACGTACGGAACACTGAAGCTTTCTGT.